These 23 T cell receptor beta chains share one sample of origin, sequenced in a study of blood T cell repertoires in COVID-19. The data were produced by immunoSEQ multiplex PCR, yet TCRdb's version contains in-frame clones alone and is incomplete. The table includes approximately 130,000 clones, under 90% detected once. Material for sequencing was peripheral blood. The receptors originated from a man aged 60-69 years with acute or convalescent COVID-19.

The chain couples TRBV7-8 to TRBJ2-2; unclear D gene. Germline CDR1 SGHVS, CDR2 FQNEAQ. V lost 1 base to trimming and J lost 4 bases, with 10 bases between them. The CDR3 length is 15 residues. Here the CDR3 reads CASSLGAHLTGELFF. DNA for the CDR3: TGTGCCAGCAGCTTAGGGGCCCACCTCACCGGGGAGCTGTTTTTT. Full variable domain (outside the CDR3, taken from reference TRBV7-8 and TRBJ2-2): GAGVSQSPRYKVAKRGQDVALRCDPISGHVSLFWYQQALGQGPEFLTYFQNEAQLDKSGLPSDRFFAERPEGSVSTLKIQRTQQEDSAVYLCASSLGAHLTGELFFGEGSRLTVL.

This chain uses TRBV6-6 with TRBJ2-3; possibly TRBD1 for D (5 bases). V was trimmed by 2 bases and J by 1 base, leaving 10 bases between them. The CDR3 totals 15 residues. The V gene's germline CDR1 is MNHNY and CDR2 SVGAGI (reference sequence). The CDR3 loop is CASSYTGARTDTQYF. CDR3 DNA sequence: TGTGCCAGCAGTTACACTGGGGCCCGCACAGATACGCAGTATTTT.

V usage is TRBV6-5 and J usage is TRBJ1-1; TRBD1 might be the D (5 bases). In germline, CDR1 is MNHEY, CDR2 SVGAGI. The CDR3 consists of 11 residues. V lost 4 bases and J lost 11, with 11 bases in between. In DNA, the CDR3 is TGTGCCAGCAGTTCCCCAGGGTACGCTTTCTTT. This encodes CASSSPGYAFF.

This clone has just a few counts. An end of the junction differs from the germline gene, which may be a read error. The CDR3 DNA reads TGTGCTAGCAGCGCATCCGGGACTGTACAAGAGACCCAGTACTTC. It is translated as CASSASGTVQETQYF. The rearrangement joins TRBV7-7 to TRBJ2-5; maybe TRBD2 (6 bases). This CDR3 comprises 15 residues. Germline CDR1 SSHAT, CDR2 FNYEAQ (reference sequence).

The chain carries TRBV5-1 and TRBJ2-7, with 8 nucleotides matching TRBD1. The CDR3 runs 13 residues. Germline assignment: CDR1 SGHRS and CDR2 YFSETQ. J was trimmed by 12 bases and V by 0 bases; bases with no gene match: 8. In DNA form, the CDR3 reads TGCGCCAGCAGCTTGGACGGGCAGGGGGCTCTGTACTTC. Protein sequence: CASSLDGQGALYF.

The chain links TRBV7-2 to TRBJ2-1, with 14 nucleotides matching TRBD2. The CDR3 is 18 residues long. Per germline, CDR1 SGHTA and CDR2 FQGNSA. V dropped 6 bases and J dropped 0; count of bases not matched to a gene: 7. CDR3 loop: CASRGLAGAPSSYNEQFF. CDR3 sequence (DNA): TGTGCCAGCAGGGGACTAGCGGGAGCGCCGAGCTCCTACAATGAGCAGTTCTTC.

The chain joins TRBV5-4 to TRBJ2-3; D perhaps matches TRBD2 (6 bases). The CDR3 length is 14 residues. Trimming shortened V by 6 bases and J by 5 bases, and 16 bases separated the two germline ends. Germline loops: CDR1 SGHNT, CDR2 YYREEE (reference sequence). The CDR3 sequence is CASTERRGQDTQYF. The CDR3 DNA is TGTGCCAGCACCGAGAGGAGGGGCCAAGATACGCAGTATTTT.

V gene TRBV2 combines with J gene TRBJ1-5, with D uncertain. The CDR3 covers 13 residues. Germline loops: CDR1 SNHLY, CDR2 FYNNEI. V gave up 7 bases and J gave up 3 bases, with 10 bases separating them. CDR3 region: CASKAGDNQPQHF. CDR3 nucleotides: TGTGCCAGCAAGGCAGGCGACAATCAGCCCCAGCATTTT.

V is TRBV27 and J is TRBJ2-2; TRBD2 agrees at 13 bases. V dropped 5 bases and J dropped 6; count of bases not matched to a gene: 6. The length of the CDR3 is 16 residues. Germline loops: CDR1 MNHEY, CDR2 SMNVEV (reference sequence). The CDR3 sequence is CASSPGLAGVAGELFF. CDR3 sequence (DNA): TGTGCCAGCAGTCCCGGACTAGCGGGAGTGGCCGGGGAGCTGTTTTTT.

This chain uses TRBV28 with TRBJ2-7; 7 bases line up with TRBD2. V trimming: 3 bases; J trimming: 3 bases; junction bases outside the gene matches: 8. CDR3 length: 15 residues. CDR1 and CDR2 from the germline V gene are MDHEN and SYDVKM. CDR3 loop: CASSLGSGALYEQYF. CDR3 sequence (DNA): TGTGCCAGCAGTTTGGGGAGCGGGGCCCTCTACGAGCAGTACTTC. Full variable domain (missing parts from reference TRBV28 and TRBJ2-7): DVKVTQSSRYLVKRTGEKVFLECVQDMDHENMFWYRQDPGLGLRLIYFSYDVKMKEKGDIPEGYSVSREKKERFSLILESASTNQTSMYLCASSLGSGALYEQYFGPGTRLTVT.

V usage is TRBV4-3 and J usage is TRBJ2-1; D remains unclear. V lost 4 bases, J lost 3 bases, and 10 bases lay in between. CDR1 and CDR2 (germline): LGHNA, YSLEER. CDR3 size: 14 residues. As DNA, the CDR3 is TGCGCCAGCAGCCTGTTGACAAACTACAATGAGCAGTTCTTC. Its translation is CASSLLTNYNEQFF.

The V and J genes are TRBV7-2 and TRBJ1-3; 7 nucleotides line up with TRBD1. J lost 6 bases, V lost 3 bases, and 8 bases had no gene match. The CDR3 contains 15 residues. Germline V lookup: CDR1 SGHTA, CDR2 FQGNSA. This chain's CDR3 is CASSLATGSQNTIYF. CDR3 DNA: TGTGCCAGCAGCTTGGCGACAGGGAGTCAAAACACCATATATTTT. Based on the CDR3 plus reference TRBV7-2 and TRBJ1-3, the full variable domain is GAGVSQSPSNKVTEKGKDVELRCDPISGHTALYWYRQSLGQGLEFLIYFQGNSAPDKSGLPSDRFSAERTGGSVSTLTIQRTQQEDSAVYLCASSLATGSQNTIYFGEGSWLTVV.

The rearrangement joins TRBV25-1 to TRBJ2-7; TRBD2 might be the D (6 bases). CDR3 length: 15 amino acids. Germline-derived CDR1 and CDR2 are MGHDK and SYGVNS. The germline V and J ends were trimmed by 6 bases and 0 bases, with 15 bases remaining between them. The CDR3 here is CASRISGVNSYEQYF. CDR3 nucleotide sequence: TGTGCCAGCAGAATATCGGGGGTAAACTCCTACGAGCAGTACTTC.

This chain links TRBV3-1 (or the pseudogene TRBV3-2) with TRBJ2-5; D is perhaps TRBD2 (5 bases). The V gene lost 4 bases and the J gene lost 7 bases, with 13 bases spanning the gap. The CDR3 consists of 13 residues. Germline assignment: CDR1 LGHDT and CDR2 YNNKEL (reference sequence). CDR3 residues: CASSPPREGTQYF. In DNA form, the CDR3 reads TGTGCCAGCAGCCCGCCCCGGGAAGGGACCCAGTACTTC.

Only one count was recorded for this clone. The V and J genes are TRBV2 and TRBJ2-7; 10 positions match TRBD1. Germline CDR1 SNHLY, CDR2 FYNNEI. The CDR3 length is 13 residues. After removal of 4 bases from V and 6 bases from J, the junction contained 3 bases not matched to a gene. Here the CDR3 DNA reads TGTGCCAGCAGTGGACAGGGGGCGGGCGAGCAGTACTTC. Translation: CASSGQGAGEQYF.

This clone was found once. The chain employs TRBV9 and TRBJ2-5; 16 bases match TRBD2. The V gene's germline CDR1 is SGDLS and CDR2 YYNGEE. With V trimmed by 3 bases and J by 10 bases, 3 bases remained unmatched. The CDR3 has 14 amino acids. Here the CDR3 DNA reads TGTGCCAGCAGCGCGGGACTAGCGGGAGGGATCCAGTACTTC. Protein: CASSAGLAGGIQYF.

The chain recombines TRBV11-2 with TRBJ2-7, with 9 bases identical to TRBD2. Per the germline V gene, CDR1 is SGHAT and CDR2 is FQNNGV. This CDR3 region has 14 residues. The junction had 9 bases not matched to a gene; V was cut back by 8 bases and J by 4 bases. CDR3 sequence: CASEPAGGGYEQYF. CDR3 in DNA: TGTGCCAGCGAGCCAGCGGGAGGTGGGTACGAGCAGTACTTC.

The genes are TRBV9 and TRBJ1-2, with a possible D match to TRBD1 (6 bases). Germline CDR1 is SGDLS and CDR2 is YYNGEE. The CDR3 spans 16 residues. V gave up 4 bases and J gave up 1 base, with 17 bases separating them. The chain's CDR3 is CASSHRERGINYGYTF. The CDR3 DNA follows: TGTGCCAGCAGCCACAGGGAAAGGGGAATTAACTATGGCTACACCTTC. Looking up the rest from reference TRBV9 and TRBJ1-2 gives the full variable domain: DSGVTQTPKHLITATGQRVTLRCSPRSGDLSVYWYQQSLDQGLQFLIQYYNGEERAKGNILERFSAQQFPDLHSELNLSSLELGDSALYFCASSHRERGINYGYTFGSGTRLTVV.

This chain's CDR3 is CASTLRGSRDEQYF. The CDR3 coding sequence is TGTGCCAGCACCCTAAGGGGTTCCAGGGACGAGCAGTACTTC. The J gene is TRBJ2-7, the V gene TRBV28; possibly TRBD1 for D (5 bases). Deletions cut 7 bases from V and 5 bases from J, with 18 bases between. Germline V CDR1 and CDR2: MDHEN, SYDVKM. This CDR3 contains 14 residues.

The V gene is TRBV28, the J gene TRBJ1-6; 11 bases match TRBD1. Germline-derived CDR1 and CDR2 are MDHEN and SYDVKM. V shed 6 bases and J 9 bases; nucleotides not matched to a gene: 7. CDR3 length equals 15 residues. CDR3 sequence (DNA): TGTGCCAGCAGGGGGGGACAGGGGGATGTTTCACCCCTCCACTTT. This encodes CASRGGQGDVSPLHF.

This rearrangement joins TRBV7-8 to TRBJ2-7, with a weak D call TRBD1 (5 bases). V lost 5 bases and J 3 bases, leaving 11 bases between the germline ends. The germline V gene has CDR1 SGHVS and CDR2 FQNEAQ. This CDR3 has 13 residues. The CDR3 coding sequence is TGTGCCAGCAGCCCCGGGCAGGGCTACGAGCAGTACTTC. This translates into CASSPGQGYEQYF.

The CDR3 is CASSTGTSGRPTDTQYF. The CDR3 nucleotides read TGTGCCAGCAGTACCGGGACTAGCGGGAGGCCAACAGATACGCAGTATTTT. The chain joins TRBV28 to TRBJ2-3; 15 bases align to TRBD2. The CDR3 extends over 17 amino acids. After removal of 5 bases from V and 3 bases from J, the junction contained 6 bases not matched to a gene. Germline lookup yields CDR1 MDHEN and CDR2 SYDVKM.

V usage is TRBV5-5 and J usage is TRBJ2-5; D is unclear. Germline V lookup: CDR1 SGHKS, CDR2 YYEKEE (reference sequence). The CDR3 extends over 13 amino acids. V gave up 8 bases and J gave up 2 bases, with 13 bases separating them. As DNA, the CDR3 is TGTGCCAGTATTTTAGCACTACAAGAGACCCAGTACTTC. Protein sequence: CASILALQETQYF.